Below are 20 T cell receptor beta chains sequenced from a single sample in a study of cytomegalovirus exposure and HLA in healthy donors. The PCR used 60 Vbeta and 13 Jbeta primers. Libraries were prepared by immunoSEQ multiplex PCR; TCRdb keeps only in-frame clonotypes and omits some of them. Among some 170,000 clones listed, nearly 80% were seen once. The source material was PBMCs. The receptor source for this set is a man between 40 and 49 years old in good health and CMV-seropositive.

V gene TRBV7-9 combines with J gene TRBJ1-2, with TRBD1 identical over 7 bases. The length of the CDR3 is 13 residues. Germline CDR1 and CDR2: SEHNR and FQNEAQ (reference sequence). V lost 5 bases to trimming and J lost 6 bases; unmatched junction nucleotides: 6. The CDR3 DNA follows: TGTGCCAGCAGCCCGCGGACAGGAAATGGCTACACCTTC. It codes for CASSPRTGNGYTF.

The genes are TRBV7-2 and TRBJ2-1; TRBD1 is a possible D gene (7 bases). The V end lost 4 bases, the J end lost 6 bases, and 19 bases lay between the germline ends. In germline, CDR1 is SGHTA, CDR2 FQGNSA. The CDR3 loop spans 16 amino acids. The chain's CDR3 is CASSSPGGRASNEQFF. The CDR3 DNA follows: TGTGCCAGCAGCTCCCCAGGGGGGAGAGCCTCCAATGAGCAGTTCTTC.

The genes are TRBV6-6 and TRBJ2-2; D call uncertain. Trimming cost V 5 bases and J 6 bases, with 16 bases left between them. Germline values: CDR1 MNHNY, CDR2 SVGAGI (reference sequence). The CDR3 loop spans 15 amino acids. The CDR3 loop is CASSDTTRSPGELFF. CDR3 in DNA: TGTGCCAGCAGTGACACAACCCGTTCCCCCGGGGAGCTGTTTTTT.

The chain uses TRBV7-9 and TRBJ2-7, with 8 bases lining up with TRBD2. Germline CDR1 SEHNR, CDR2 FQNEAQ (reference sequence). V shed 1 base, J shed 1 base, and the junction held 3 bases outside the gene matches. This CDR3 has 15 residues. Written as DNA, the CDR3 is TGTGCCAGCAGCTTAGGGACTAGCAGATCCTACGAGCAGTACTTC. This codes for CASSLGTSRSYEQYF. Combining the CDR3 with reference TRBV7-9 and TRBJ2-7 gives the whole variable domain DTGVSQNPRHKITKRGQNVTFRCDPISEHNRLYWYRQTLGQGPEFLTYFQNEAQLEKSRLLSDRFSAERPKGSFSTLEIQRTEQGDSAMYLCASSLGTSRSYEQYFGPGTRLTVT.

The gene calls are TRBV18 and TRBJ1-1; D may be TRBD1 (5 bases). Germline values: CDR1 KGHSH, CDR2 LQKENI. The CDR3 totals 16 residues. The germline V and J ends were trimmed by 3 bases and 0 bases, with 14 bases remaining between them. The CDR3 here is CASSPFLSGMNTEAFF. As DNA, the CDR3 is TGTGCCAGCTCACCGTTTTTATCAGGGATGAACACTGAAGCTTTCTTT.

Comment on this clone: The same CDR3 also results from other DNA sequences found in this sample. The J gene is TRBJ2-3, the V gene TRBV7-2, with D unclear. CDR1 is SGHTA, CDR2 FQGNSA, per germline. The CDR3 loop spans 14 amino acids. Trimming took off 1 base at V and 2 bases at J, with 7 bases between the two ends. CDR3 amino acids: CASSLGLFTDTQYF. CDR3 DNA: TGTGCCAGCAGCTTAGGACTCTTCACAGATACGCAGTATTTT.

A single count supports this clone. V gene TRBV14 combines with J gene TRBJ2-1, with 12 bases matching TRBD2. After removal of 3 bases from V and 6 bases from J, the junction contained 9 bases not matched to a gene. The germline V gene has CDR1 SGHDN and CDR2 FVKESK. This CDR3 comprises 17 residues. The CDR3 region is CASSQRTSGTDRNEQFF. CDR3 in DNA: TGTGCCAGCAGCCAGAGGACTAGCGGGACAGACCGCAATGAGCAGTTCTTC.

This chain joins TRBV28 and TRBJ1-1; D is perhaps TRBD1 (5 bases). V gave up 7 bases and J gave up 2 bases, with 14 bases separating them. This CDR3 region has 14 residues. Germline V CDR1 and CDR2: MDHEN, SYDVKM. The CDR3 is CASTPAGVNTEAFF. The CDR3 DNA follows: TGTGCCAGCACCCCCGCGGGGGTCAACACTGAAGCTTTCTTT.

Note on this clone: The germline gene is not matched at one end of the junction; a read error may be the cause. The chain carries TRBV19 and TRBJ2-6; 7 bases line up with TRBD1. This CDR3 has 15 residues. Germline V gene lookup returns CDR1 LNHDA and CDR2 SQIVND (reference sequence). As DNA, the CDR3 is TGTGCCACCAAGGACAGGCGGTCTGGGGCCAACGGCCTGACTTTC. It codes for CATKDRRSGANGLTF. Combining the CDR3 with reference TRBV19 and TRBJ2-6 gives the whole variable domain DGGITQSPKYLFRKEGQNVTLSCEQNLNHDAMYWYRQDPGQGLRLIYYSQIVNDFQKGDIAEGYSVSREKKESFPLTVTSAQKNPTAFYLCATKDRRSGANGLTFGAGSRLTVL.

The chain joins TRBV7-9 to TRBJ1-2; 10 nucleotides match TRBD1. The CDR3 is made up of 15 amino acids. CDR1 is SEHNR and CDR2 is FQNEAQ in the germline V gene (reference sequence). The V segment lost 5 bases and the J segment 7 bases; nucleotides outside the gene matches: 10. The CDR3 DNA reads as TGTGCCAGCAGCGCCGCGGGACAGGGGAGGCTTGGCTACACCTTC. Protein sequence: CASSAAGQGRLGYTF.

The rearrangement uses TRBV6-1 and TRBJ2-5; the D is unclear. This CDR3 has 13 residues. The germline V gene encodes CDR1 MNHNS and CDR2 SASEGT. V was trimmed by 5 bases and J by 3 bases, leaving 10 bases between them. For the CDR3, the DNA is TGTGCCAGCAGTAACAGTGCCAAAGAGACCCAGTACTTC. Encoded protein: CASSNSAKETQYF.

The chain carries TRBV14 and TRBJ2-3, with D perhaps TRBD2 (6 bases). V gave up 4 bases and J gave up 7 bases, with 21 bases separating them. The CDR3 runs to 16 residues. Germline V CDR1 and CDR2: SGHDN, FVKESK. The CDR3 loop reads CASSPGLGTPSNTQYF. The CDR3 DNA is TGTGCCAGCAGCCCTGGCCTCGGGACTCCTTCTAATACGCAGTATTTT.

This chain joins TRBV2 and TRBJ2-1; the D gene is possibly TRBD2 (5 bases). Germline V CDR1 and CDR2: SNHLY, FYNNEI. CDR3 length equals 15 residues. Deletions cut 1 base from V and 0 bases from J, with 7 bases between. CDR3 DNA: TGTGCCAGCAGTGAAGGGAGGTCCTCCTACAATGAGCAGTTCTTC. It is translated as CASSEGRSSYNEQFF.

The CDR3 DNA sequence: TGTGCCAGCAGCCCCCGGGAGCCCCACGAGCAGTACTTC. Translation: CASSPREPHEQYF. This chain joins TRBV6-5 and TRBJ2-7; a weak D match, TRBD2 (6 bases). Deletions cut 6 bases from V and 5 bases from J, with 14 bases between. This CDR3 region has 13 residues. Looked up from germline, CDR1 is MNHEY and CDR2 is SVGAGI.

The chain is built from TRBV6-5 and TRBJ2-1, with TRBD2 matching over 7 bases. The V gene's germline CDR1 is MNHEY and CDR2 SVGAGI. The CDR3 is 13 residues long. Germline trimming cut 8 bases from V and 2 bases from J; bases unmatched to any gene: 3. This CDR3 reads CASGRGTYNEQFF. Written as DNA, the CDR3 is TGTGCCAGCGGGAGGGGCACCTACAATGAGCAGTTCTTC.

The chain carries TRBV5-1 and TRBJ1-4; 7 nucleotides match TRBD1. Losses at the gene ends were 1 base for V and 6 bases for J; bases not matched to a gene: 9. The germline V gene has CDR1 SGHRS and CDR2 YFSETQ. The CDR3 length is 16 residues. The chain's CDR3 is CASSLKSFQGDEKLFF. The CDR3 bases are TGCGCCAGCAGCTTGAAGAGCTTCCAGGGGGATGAAAAACTGTTTTTT.

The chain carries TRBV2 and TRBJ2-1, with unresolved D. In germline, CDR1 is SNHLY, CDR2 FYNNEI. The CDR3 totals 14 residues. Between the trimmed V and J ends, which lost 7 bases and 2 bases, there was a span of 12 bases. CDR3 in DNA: TGTGCCAGCACCTTAGATCTCGCCTACAATGAGCAGTTCTTC. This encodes CASTLDLAYNEQFF.

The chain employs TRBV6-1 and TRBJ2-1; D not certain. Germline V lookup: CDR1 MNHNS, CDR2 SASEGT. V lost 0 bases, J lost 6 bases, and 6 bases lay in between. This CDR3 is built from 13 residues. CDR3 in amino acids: CASSEASSNEQFF. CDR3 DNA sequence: TGTGCCAGCAGTGAAGCTTCGAGCAATGAGCAGTTCTTC.

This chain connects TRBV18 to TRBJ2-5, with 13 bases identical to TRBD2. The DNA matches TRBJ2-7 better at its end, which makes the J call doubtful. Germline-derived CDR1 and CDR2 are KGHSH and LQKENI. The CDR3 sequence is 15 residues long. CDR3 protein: CASSPGLAGSYEQYF. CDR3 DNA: TGTGCCAGCTCACCGGGACTAGCGGGATCCTACGAGCAGTACTTC.

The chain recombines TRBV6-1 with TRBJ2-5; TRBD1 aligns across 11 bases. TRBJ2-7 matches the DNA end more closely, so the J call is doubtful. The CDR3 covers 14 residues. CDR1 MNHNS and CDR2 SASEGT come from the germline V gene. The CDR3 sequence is CASSAGTGGYEQYF. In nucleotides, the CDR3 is TGTGCCAGCAGCGCAGGGACAGGGGGCTACGAGCAGTACTTC.